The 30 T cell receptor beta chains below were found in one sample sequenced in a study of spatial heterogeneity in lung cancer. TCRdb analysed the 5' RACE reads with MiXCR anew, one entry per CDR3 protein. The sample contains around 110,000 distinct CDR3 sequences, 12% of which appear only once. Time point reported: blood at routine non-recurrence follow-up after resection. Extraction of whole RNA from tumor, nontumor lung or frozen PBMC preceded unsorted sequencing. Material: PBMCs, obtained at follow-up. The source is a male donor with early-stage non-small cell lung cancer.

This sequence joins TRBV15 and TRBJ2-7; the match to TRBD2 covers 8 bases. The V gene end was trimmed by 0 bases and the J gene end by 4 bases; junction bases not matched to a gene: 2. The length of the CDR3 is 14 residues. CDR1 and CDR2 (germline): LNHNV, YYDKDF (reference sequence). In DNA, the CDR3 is TGTGCCACCAGCAGAGACACGGGGGGGTACGAGCAGTACTTC. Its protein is CATSRDTGGYEQYF.

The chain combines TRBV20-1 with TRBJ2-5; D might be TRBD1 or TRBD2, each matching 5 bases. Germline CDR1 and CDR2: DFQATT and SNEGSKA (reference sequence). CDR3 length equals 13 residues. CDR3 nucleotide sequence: TGCAGCTGTGGGGGTCCCCGAGAGGAGACCCAGTACTTC. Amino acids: CSCGGPREETQYF.

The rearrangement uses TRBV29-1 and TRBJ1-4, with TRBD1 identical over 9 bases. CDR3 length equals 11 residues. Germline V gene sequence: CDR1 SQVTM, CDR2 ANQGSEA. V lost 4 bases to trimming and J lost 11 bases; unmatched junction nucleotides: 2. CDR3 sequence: CSVGQGGKLFF. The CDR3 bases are TGCAGCGTTGGACAGGGGGGGAAACTGTTTTTT. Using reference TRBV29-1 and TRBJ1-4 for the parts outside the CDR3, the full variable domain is SAVISQKPSRDICQRGTSLTIQCQVDSQVTMMFWYRQQPGQSLTLIATANQGSEATYESGFVIDKFPISRPNLTFSTLTVSNMSPEDSSIYLCSVGQGGKLFFGSGTQLSVL.

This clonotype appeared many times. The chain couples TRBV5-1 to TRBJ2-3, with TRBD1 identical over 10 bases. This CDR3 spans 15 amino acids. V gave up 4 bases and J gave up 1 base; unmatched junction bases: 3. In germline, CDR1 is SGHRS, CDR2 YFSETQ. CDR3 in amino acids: CASSGGQGGTDTQYF. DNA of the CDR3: TGCGCCAGCAGCGGCGGACAGGGGGGCACAGATACGCAGTATTTT.

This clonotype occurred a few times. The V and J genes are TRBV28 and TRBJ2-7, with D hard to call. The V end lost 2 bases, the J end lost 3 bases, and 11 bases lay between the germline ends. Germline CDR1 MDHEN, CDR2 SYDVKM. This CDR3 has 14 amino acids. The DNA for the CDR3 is TGTGCCAGCAGTTTACTGGCCAGGAACTACGAGCAGTACTTC. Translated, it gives CASSLLARNYEQYF.

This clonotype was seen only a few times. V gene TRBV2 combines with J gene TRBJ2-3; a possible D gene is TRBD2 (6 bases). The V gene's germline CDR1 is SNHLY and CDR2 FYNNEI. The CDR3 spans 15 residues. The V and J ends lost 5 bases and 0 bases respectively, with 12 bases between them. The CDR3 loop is CASSPGSSSTDTQYF. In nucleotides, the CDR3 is TGTGCCAGCAGTCCCGGGAGTTCTAGCACAGATACGCAGTATTTT.

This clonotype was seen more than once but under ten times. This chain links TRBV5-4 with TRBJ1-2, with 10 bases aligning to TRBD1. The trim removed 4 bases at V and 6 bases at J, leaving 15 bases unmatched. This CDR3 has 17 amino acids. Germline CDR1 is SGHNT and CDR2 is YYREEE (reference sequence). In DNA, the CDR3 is TGTGCCAGCAGCCCACGACAGGGGGCCCTCGGACTCAATGGCTACACCTTC. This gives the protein CASSPRQGALGLNGYTF.

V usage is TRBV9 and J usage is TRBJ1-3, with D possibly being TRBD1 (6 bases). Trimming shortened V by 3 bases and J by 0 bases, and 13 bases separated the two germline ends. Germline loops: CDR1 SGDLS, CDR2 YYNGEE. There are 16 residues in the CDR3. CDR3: CASSAEGHPSGNTIYF. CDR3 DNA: TGTGCCAGCAGCGCGGAGGGACACCCCTCTGGAAACACCATATATTTT.

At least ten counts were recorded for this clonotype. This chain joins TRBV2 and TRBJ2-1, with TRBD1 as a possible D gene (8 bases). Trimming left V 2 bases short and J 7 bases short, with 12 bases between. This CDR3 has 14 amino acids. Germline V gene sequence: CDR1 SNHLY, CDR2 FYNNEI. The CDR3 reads CASSETQGGNEQFF. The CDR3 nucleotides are TGTGCCAGCAGTGAAACACAGGGGGGGAATGAGCAGTTCTTC.

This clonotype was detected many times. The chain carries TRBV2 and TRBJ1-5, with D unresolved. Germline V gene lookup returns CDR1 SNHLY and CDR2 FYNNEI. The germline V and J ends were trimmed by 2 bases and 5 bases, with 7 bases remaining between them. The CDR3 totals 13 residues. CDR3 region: CASSERSYQPQHF. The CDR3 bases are TGTGCCAGCAGTGAAAGGTCTTATCAGCCCCAGCATTTT.

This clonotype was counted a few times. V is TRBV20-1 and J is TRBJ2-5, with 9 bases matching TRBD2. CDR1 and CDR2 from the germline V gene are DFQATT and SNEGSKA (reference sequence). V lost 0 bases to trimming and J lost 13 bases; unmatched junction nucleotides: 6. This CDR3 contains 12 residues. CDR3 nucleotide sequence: TGCAGTGCTAGAGATACTAGCGGGCTAGGGTACTTC. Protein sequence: CSARDTSGLGYF.

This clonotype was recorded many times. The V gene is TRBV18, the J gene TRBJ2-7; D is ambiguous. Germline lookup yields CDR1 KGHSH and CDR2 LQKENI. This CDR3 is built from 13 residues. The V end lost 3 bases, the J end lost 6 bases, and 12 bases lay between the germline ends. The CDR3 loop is CASSPQKGSEQYF. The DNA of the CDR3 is TGTGCCAGCTCACCCCAGAAGGGTTCCGAGCAGTACTTC.

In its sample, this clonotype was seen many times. CDR3 in amino acids: CASSSGGHGIQYF. In DNA, the CDR3 is TGCGCCAGCAGTTCAGGGGGGCACGGCATTCAGTACTTC. The chain joins TRBV5-1 to TRBJ2-4; a possible D gene is TRBD1 (7 bases). V lost 5 bases and J lost 9, with 15 bases in between. Germline-derived CDR1 and CDR2 are SGHRS and YFSETQ. This CDR3 has 13 residues.

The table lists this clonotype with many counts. The CDR3 region is CASSAGIETSPLHF. CDR3 sequence (DNA): TGTGCCAGCAGTGCGGGGATAGAAACATCACCCCTCCACTTT. The rearrangement joins TRBV2 to TRBJ1-6; no clear D gene. The V gene lost 4 bases and the J gene lost 10 bases, with 14 bases spanning the gap. This CDR3 is 14 amino acids long. From germline, CDR1 is SNHLY and CDR2 FYNNEI.

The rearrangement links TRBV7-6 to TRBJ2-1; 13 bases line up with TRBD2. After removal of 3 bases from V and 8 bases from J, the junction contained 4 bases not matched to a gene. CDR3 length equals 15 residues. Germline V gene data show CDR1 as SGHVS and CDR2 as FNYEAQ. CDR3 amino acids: CASSLTSGGIYEQFF. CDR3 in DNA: TGTGCCAGCAGCTTGACTAGCGGGGGGATCTATGAGCAGTTCTTC. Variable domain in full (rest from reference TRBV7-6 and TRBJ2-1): GAGVSQSPRYKVTKRGQDVALRCDPISGHVSLYWYRQALGQGPEFLTYFNYEAQQDKSGLPNDRFSAERPEGSISTLTIQRTEQRDSAMYRCASSLTSGGIYEQFFGPGTRLTVL.

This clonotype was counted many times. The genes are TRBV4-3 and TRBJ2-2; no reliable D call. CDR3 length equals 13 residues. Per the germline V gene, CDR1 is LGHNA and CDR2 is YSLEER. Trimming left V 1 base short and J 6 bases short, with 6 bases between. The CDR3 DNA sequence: TGCGCCAGCAGCCAAGTCCGGGCCGGGGAGCTGTTTTTT. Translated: CASSQVRAGELFF.

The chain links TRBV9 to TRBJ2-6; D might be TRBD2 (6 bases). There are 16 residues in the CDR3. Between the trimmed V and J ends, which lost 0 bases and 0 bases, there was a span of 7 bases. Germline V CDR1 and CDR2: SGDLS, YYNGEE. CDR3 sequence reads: CASSVGGLSGANVLTF. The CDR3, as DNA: TGTGCCAGCAGCGTAGGGGGACTCTCTGGGGCCAACGTCCTGACTTTC.

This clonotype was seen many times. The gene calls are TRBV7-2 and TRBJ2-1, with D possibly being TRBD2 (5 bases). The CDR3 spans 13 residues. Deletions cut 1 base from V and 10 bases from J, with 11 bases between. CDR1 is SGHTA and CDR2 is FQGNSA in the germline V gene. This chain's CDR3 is CASSLGAGSEQFF. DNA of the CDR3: TGTGCCAGCAGCTTAGGGGCGGGTAGCGAGCAGTTCTTC.

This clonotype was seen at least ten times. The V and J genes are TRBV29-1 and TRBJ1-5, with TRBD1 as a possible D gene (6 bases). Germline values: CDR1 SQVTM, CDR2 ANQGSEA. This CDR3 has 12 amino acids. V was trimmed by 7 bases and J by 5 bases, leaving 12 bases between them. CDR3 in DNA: TGCAGCGCCGGACAGTACGATCAGCCCCAGCATTTT. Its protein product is CSAGQYDQPQHF. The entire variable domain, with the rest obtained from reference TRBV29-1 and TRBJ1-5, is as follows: SAVISQKPSRDICQRGTSLTIQCQVDSQVTMMFWYRQQPGQSLTLIATANQGSEATYESGFVIDKFPISRPNLTFSTLTVSNMSPEDSSIYLCSAGQYDQPQHFGDGTRLSIL.

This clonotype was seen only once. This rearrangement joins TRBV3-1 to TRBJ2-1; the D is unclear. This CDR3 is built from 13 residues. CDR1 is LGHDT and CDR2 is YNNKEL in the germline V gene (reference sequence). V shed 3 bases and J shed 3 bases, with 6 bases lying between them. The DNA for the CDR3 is TGTGCCAGCAGCCAGACGCGCTACAATGAGCAGTTCTTC. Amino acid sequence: CASSQTRYNEQFF.

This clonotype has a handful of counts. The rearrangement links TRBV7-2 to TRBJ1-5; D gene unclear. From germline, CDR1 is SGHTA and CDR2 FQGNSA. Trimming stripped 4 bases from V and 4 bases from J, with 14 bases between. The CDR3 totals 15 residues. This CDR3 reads CASSSGVGSNQPQHF. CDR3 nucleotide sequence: TGTGCCAGCAGCTCCGGTGTAGGGTCGAATCAGCCCCAGCATTTT.

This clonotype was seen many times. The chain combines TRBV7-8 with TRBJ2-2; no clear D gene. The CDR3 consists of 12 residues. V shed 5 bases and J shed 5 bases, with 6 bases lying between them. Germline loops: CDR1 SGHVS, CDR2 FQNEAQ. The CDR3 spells CASSLETGELFF. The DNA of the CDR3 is TGTGCCAGCAGCCTAGAGACCGGGGAGCTGTTTTTT.

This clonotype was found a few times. The CDR3: CASSLVDGDEQFF. CDR3 DNA sequence: TGTGCCAGCTCCCTGGTAGACGGTGATGAGCAGTTCTTC. V usage is TRBV18 and J usage is TRBJ2-1, with D unclear. Per the germline V gene, CDR1 is KGHSH and CDR2 is LQKENI. The CDR3 consists of 13 residues. V was shortened by 6 bases and J by 8 bases, with 14 bases between the two germline ends.

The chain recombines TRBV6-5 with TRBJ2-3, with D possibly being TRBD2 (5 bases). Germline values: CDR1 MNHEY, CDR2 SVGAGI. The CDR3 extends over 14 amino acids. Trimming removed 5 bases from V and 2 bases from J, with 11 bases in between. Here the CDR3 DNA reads TGTGCCAGCAGTGCTGGACTTATCACAGATACGCAGTATTTT. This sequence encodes CASSAGLITDTQYF.

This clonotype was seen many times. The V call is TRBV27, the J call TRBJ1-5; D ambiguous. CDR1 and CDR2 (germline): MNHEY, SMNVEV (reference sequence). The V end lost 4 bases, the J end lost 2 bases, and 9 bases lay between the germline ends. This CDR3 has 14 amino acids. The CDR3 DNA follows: TGTGCCAGCAGTTCTTCCGTGCGCAATCAGCCCCAGCATTTT. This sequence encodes CASSSSVRNQPQHF.

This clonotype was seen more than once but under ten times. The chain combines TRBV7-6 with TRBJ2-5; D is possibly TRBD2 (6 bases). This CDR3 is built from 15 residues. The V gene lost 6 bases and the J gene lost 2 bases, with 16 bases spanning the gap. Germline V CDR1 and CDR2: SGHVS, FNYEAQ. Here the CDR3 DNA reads TGTGCCAGCAGTCGGCGATGGGGGGTTCAAGAGACCCAGTACTTC. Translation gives CASSRRWGVQETQYF. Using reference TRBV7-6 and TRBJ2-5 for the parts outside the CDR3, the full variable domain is GAGVSQSPRYKVTKRGQDVALRCDPISGHVSLYWYRQALGQGPEFLTYFNYEAQQDKSGLPNDRFSAERPEGSISTLTIQRTEQRDSAMYRCASSRRWGVQETQYFGPGTRLLVL.

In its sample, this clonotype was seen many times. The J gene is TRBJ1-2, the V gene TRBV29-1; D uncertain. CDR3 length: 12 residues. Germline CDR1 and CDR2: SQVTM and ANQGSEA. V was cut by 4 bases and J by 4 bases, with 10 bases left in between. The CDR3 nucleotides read TGCAGCGTTGTACAGACGAGCTATGGCTACACCTTC. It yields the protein CSVVQTSYGYTF.

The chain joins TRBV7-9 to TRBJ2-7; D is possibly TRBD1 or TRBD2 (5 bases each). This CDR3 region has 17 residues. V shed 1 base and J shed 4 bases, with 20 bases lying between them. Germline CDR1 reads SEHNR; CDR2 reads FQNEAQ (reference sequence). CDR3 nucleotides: TGTGCCAGCAGCTTAGGGGGCCGGGCCTCAGGGAGTTACGAGCAGTACTTC. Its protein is CASSLGGRASGSYEQYF.

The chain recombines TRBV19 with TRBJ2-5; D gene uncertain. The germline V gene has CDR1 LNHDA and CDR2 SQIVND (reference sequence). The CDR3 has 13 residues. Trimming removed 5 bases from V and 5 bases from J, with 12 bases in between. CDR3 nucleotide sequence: TGTGCCAGTAGTCAACCGGTGGGGGAGACCCAGTACTTC. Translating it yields CASSQPVGETQYF.

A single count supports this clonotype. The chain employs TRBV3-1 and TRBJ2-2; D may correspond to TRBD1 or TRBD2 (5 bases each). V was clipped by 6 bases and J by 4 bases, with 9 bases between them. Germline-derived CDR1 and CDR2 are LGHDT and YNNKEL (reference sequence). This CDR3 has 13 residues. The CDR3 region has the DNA TGTGCCAGCAGATGGGGGATCACCGGGGAGCTGTTTTTT. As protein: CASRWGITGELFF.